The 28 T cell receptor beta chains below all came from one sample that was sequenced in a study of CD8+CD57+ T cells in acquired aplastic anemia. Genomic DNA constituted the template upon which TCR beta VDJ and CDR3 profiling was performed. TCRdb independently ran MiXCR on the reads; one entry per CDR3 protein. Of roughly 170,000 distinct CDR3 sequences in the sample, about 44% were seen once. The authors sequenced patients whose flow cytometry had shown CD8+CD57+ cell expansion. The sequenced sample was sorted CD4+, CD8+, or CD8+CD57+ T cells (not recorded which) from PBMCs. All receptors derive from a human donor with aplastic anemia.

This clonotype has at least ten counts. In DNA, the CDR3 is TGTGCCAGCAGCTTAGCAGGGCTAGGGCCCGGGGAGCTGTTTTTT. Its translation is CASSLAGLGPGELFF. V usage is TRBV7-8 and J usage is TRBJ2-2; D gene uncertain. V was clipped by 0 bases and J by 6 bases, with 11 bases between them. The CDR3 runs 15 residues. Per germline, CDR1 SGHVS and CDR2 FQNEAQ. Full variable domain (missing parts from reference TRBV7-8 and TRBJ2-2): GAGVSQSPRYKVAKRGQDVALRCDPISGHVSLFWYQQALGQGPEFLTYFQNEAQLDKSGLPSDRFFAERPEGSVSTLKIQRTQQEDSAVYLCASSLAGLGPGELFFGEGSRLTVL.

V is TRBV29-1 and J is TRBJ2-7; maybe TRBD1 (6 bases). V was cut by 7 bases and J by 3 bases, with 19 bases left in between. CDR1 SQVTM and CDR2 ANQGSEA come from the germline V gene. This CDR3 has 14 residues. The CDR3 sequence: CSAPRFQGSYEQYF. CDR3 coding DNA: TGCAGCGCGCCCCGGTTTCAGGGGAGCTACGAGCAGTACTTC.

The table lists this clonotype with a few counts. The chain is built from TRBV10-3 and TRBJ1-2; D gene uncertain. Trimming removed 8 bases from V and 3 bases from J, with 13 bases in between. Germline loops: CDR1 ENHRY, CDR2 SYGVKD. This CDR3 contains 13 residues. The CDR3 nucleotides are TGTGCCATCGGTGTTGCCGCCGACTATGGCTACACCTTC. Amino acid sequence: CAIGVAADYGYTF.

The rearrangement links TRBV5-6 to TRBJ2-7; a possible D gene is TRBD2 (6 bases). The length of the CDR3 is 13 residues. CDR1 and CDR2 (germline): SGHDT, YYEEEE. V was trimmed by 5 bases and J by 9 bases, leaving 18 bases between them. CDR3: CASSKWGVYWQYF. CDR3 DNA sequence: TGTGCCAGCAGTAAGTGGGGGGTTTATTGGCAGTACTTC.

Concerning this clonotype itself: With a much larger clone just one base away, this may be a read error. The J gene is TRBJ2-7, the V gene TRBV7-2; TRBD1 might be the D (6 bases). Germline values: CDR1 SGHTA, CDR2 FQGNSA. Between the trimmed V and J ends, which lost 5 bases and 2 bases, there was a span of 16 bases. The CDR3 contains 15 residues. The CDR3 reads CASSQAPGATYEQYF. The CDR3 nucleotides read TGTGCCAGCAGCCAAGCACCAGGGGCCACCTACGAGCAGTACTTC.

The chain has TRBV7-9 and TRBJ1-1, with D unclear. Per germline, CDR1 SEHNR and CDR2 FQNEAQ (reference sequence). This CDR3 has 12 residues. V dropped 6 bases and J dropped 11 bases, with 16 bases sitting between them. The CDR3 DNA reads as TGTGCCAGCAGTGAATATCCCTGGTTGGCTTTCTTT. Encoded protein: CASSEYPWLAFF.

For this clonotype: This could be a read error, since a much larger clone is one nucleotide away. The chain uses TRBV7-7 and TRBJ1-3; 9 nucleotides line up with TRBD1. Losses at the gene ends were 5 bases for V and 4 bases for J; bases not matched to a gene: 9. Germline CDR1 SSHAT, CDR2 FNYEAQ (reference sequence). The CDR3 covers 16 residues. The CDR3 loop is CASSDSGQGSGNTIYF. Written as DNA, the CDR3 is TGTGCCAGCAGCGACTCGGGACAGGGCTCCGGAAACACCATATATTTT. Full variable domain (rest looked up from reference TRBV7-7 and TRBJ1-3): GAGVSQSPRYKVTKRGQDVTLRCDPISSHATLYWYQQALGQGPEFLTYFNYEAQPDKSGLPSDRFSAERPEGSISTLTIQRTEQRDSAMYRCASSDSGQGSGNTIYFGEGSWLTVV.

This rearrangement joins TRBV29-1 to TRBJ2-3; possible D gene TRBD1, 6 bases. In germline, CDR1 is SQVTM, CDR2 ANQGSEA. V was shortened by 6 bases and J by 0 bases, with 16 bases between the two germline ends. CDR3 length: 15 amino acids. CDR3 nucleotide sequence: TGCAGCGTCAAGCTTGGGGGCCCTAGCACAGATACGCAGTATTTT. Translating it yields CSVKLGGPSTDTQYF.

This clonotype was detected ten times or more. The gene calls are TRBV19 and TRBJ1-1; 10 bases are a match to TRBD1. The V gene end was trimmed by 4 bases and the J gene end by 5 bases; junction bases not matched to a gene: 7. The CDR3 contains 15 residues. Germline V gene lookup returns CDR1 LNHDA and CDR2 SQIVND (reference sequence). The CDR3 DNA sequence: TGTGCCAGTAGTACGAGACAGGGGGCCGGGACTGAAGCTTTCTTT. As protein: CASSTRQGAGTEAFF.

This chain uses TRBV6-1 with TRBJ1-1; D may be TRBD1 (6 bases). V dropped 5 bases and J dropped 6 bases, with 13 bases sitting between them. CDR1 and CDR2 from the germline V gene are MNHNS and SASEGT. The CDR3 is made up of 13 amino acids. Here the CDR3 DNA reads TGTGCCAGCAGTCAGGGACAAACGCCTGAAGCTTTCTTT. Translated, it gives CASSQGQTPEAFF.

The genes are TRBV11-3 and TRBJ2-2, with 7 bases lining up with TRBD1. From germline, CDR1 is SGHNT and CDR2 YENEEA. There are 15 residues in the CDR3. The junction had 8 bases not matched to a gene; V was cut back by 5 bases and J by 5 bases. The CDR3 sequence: CASSPDRDGTGELFF. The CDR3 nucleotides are TGTGCCAGCAGCCCCGACAGGGATGGGACCGGGGAGCTGTTTTTT.

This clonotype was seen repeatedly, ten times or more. CDR3 in DNA: TGTGCCAGCAGCTTAGCGGGGTTAGCGGGGGCCAACAATGAGCAGTTCTTC. Translation: CASSLAGLAGANNEQFF. The genes are TRBV7-2 and TRBJ2-1, with TRBD2 matching over 9 bases. Germline loops: CDR1 SGHTA, CDR2 FQGNSA. J was trimmed by 5 bases and V by 0 bases; bases with no gene match: 8. This CDR3 contains 17 residues.

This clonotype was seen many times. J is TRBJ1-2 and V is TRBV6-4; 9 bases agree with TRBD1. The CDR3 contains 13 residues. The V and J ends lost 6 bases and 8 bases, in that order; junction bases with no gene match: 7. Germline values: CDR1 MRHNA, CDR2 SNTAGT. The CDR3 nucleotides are TGTGCCAGCAGGACGGGACAGGGTGAAGGCTACACCTTC. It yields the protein CASRTGQGEGYTF.

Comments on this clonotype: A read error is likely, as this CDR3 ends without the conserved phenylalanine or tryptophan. This CDR3 is CSARGGQIVSSYEQYL. The CDR3 coding sequence is TGCAGTGCTAGAGGTGGACAAATAGTGAGCTCCTACGAGCAGTACCTC. The chain uses TRBV20-1 and TRBJ2-7; a weak D match, TRBD1 (5 bases). CDR1 and CDR2 (germline): DFQATT, SNEGSKA (reference sequence). The CDR3 runs to 16 residues. The V gene lost 1 base and the J gene lost 0 bases, with 16 bases spanning the gap.

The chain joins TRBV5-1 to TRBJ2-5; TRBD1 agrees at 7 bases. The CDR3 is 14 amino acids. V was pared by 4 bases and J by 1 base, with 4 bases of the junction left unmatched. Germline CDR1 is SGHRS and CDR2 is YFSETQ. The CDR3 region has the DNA TGCGCCAGCAGCCTAGACAGGGTCCAAGAGACCCAGTACTTC. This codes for CASSLDRVQETQYF.

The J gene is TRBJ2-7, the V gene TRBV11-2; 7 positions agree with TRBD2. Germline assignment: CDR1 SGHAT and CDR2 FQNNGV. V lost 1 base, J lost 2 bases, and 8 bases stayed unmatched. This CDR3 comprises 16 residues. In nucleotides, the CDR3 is TGTGCCAGCAGCTTAGGGAGGACTAGGACCACCTACGAGCAGTACTTC. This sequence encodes CASSLGRTRTTYEQYF.

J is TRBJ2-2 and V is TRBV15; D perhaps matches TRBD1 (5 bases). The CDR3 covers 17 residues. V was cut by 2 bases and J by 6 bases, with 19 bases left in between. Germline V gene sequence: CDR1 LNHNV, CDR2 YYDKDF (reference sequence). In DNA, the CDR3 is TGTGCCACCAGCAGACCTCAAGGGGTGAGGCCTTCCGGGGAGCTGTTTTTT. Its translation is CATSRPQGVRPSGELFF.

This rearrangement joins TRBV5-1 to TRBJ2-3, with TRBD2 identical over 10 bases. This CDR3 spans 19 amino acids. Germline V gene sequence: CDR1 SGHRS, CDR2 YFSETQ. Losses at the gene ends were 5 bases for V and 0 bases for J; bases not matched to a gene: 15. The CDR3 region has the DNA TGCGCCAGCAGGCTGAGGAGGGCTAGCGGGGGCCCTAGCACAGATACGCAGTATTTT. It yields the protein CASRLRRASGGPSTDTQYF.

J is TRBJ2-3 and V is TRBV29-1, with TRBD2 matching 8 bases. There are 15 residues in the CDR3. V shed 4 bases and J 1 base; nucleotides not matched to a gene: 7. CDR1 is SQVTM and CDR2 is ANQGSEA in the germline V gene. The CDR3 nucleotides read TGCAGCGTTGCGGGGGGGGTGGTGGGCACAGATACGCAGTATTTT. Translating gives CSVAGGVVGTDTQYF.

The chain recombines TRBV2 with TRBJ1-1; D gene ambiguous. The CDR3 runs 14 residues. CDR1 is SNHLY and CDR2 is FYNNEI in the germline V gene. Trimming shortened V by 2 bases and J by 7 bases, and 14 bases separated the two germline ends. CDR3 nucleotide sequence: TGTGCCAGCAGTGAACGCAGCACCAGGCGTGAAGCTTTCTTT. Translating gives CASSERSTRREAFF.

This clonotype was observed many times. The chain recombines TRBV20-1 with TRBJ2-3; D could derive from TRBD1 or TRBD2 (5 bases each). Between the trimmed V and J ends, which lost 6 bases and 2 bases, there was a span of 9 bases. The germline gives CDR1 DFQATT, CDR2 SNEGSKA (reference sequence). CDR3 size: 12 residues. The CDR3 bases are TGCAGTGCACGGGACCCCACAGATACGCAGTATTTT. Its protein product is CSARDPTDTQYF.

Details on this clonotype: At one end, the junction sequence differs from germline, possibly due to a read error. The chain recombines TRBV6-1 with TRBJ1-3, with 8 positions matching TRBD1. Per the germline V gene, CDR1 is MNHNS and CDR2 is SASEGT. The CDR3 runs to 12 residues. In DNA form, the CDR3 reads TGTGCGAGCAGGGGGCCCGGTGACACCATATATTTT. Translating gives CASRGPGDTIYF.

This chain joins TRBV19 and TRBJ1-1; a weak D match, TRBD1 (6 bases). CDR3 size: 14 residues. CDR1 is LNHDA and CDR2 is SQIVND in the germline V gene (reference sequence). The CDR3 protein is CVTGQGLGNTEAFF. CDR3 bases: TGTGTCACAGGGCAGGGGCTCGGGAACACTGAAGCTTTCTTT.

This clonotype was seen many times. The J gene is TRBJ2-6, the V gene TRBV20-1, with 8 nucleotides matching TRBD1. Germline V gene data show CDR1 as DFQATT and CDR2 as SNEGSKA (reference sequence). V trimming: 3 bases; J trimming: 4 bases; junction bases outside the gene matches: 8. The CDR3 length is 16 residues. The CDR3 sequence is CSARRSDRGGANVLTF. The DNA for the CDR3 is TGCAGTGCTAGGAGATCCGACAGGGGAGGGGCCAACGTCCTGACTTTC.

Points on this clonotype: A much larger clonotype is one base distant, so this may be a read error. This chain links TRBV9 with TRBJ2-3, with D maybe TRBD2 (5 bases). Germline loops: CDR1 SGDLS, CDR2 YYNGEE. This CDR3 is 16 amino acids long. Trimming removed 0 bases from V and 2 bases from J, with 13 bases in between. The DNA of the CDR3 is TGTGCCAGCAGCGTAGAGACTAACCGTCTCACAGATACGCAGTATTTT. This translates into CASSVETNRLTDTQYF. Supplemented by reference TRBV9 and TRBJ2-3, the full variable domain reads DSGVTQTPKHLITATGQRVTLRCSPRSGDLSVYWYQQSLDQGLQFLIQYYNGEERAKGNILERFSAQQFPDLHSELNLSSLELGDSALYFCASSVETNRLTDTQYFGPGTRLTVL.

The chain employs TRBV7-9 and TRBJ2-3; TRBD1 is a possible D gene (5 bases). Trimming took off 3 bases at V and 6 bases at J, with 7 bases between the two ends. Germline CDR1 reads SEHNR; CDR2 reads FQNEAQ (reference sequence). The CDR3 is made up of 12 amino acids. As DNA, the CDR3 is TGTGCCAGCAGCTTTCCAGGGGATACGCAGTATTTT. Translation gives CASSFPGDTQYF. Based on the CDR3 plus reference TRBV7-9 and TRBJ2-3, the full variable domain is DTGVSQNPRHKITKRGQNVTFRCDPISEHNRLYWYRQTLGQGPEFLTYFQNEAQLEKSRLLSDRFSAERPKGSFSTLEIQRTEQGDSAMYLCASSFPGDTQYFGPGTRLTVL.

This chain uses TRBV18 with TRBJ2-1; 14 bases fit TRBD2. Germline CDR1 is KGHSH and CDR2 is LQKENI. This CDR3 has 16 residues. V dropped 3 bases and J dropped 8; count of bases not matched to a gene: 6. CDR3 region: CASSPPATSGGDEQFF. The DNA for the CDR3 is TGTGCCAGCTCACCCCCGGCGACTAGCGGGGGGGATGAGCAGTTCTTC.

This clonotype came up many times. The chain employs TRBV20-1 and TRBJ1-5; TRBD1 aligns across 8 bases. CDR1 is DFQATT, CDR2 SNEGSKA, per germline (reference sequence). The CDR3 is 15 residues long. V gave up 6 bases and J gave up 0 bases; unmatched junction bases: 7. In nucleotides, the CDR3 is TGCAGTGCACGGGACAGGATTAATAGCAATCAGCCCCAGCATTTT. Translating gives CSARDRINSNQPQHF.